The present entry profiles one T cell receptor beta chain with its context. This sample was included in a study of T cell repertoires in cytomegalovirus infection. As for the study in general: The public TCR beta signatures pointed to both CMV infection and matching HLA type.

The CDR3 length is 15 residues. Germline values: CDR1 MDHEN, CDR2 SYDVKM. V lost 5 bases and J lost 6; bases outside the gene matches: 13. TCRdb redid the calling of the reads with MiXCR, one entry per CDR3 protein. In the table there are tens of thousands of distinct CDR3 sequences, under 5% of which are singletons. This sequence was found in a human donor in good health (CMV status not recorded). Some clones in this sample may be carry-over from other donors' samples. The genes are TRBV28 and TRBJ2-7; 7 positions agree with TRBD1. Specimen: PBMCs. CDR3 amino acids: CASSHLGKGGGEQYF. CDR3 DNA: TGTGCCAGCAGTCACCTGGGGAAAGGGGGCGGCGAGCAGTACTTC.